This T cell receptor (beta chain) derives from a study of T cells in Graves' hyperthyroidism and ophthalmopathy. RNA transcripts provided the source from which TCR beta CDR3 regions were amplified. The TCR CDR3 first-round RT-PCR relied on the HTBI primer set. Using its own MiXCR run on the multiplex PCR reads, TCRdb lists one record per CDR3 protein. The data contain almost 350,000 distinct CDR3 sequences, over 15% of them singletons. Only a few counts were recorded for this clonotype. The length of the CDR3 is 15 residues. Trimming took 2 bases from V and 5 from J; bases not matched to a gene: 7. CDR1 SGHRS and CDR2 YFSETQ come from the germline V gene.

V and J are TRBV5-1 and TRBJ2-7; TRBD2 matches 10 bases. The specimen was blood. The sequence was obtained from a woman aged 35 to 49 with Graves' ophthalmopathy. CDR3 in amino acids: CASSFTSGNPHEQYF. As DNA, the CDR3 is TGCGCCAGCAGCTTCACTAGCGGGAACCCCCACGAGCAGTACTTC.